This entry concerns a single TCR beta chain. Its antigen is not known. The unexposed donors gave CD4+ T cells in about 2011-2019, prior to COVID-19. CD4+ T cells were isolated from the cells after less than 13 days of culture. The record originates from a study of CD4 T cells in relation to SARS-CoV-2 and coronaviruses. Sequencing was performed with immunoSEQ multiplex PCR; in TCRdb, only in-frame clones are kept and a portion is missing. The sample yields roughly 17,000 clones, approximately 77% seen once. Germline CDR1 and CDR2: LNHDA and SQIVND (reference sequence). This CDR3 comprises 16 residues. The ends were cut back, 3 bases at V and 0 bases at J, with 12 bases in the middle.

The source of this sequence is a human donor in good health. This chain connects TRBV19 to TRBJ2-4, with D maybe TRBD1 (6 bases). The sequenced sample was CD4+ T cells from PBMCs, cultured in vitro. CDR3 amino acids: CASSISGVGAKNIQYF. CDR3 coding DNA: TGTGCCAGTAGTATCTCAGGGGTGGGAGCCAAAAACATTCAGTACTTC.